One and the same sample provided the 30 T cell receptor beta chains below, sequenced in a study of identical twins. Using its own MiXCR run on the 5' RACE reads, TCRdb lists one record per CDR3 protein. Of under 300,000 distinct CDR3 sequences listed, approximately 7.1% were seen once; the top ten hold roughly 15%. These same records also appear under a second study, on T cells expressing NK-cell markers.

Sequencing input: CD8+ T cells sorted from blood. All receptors come from a woman younger than 30 in good health.

This clonotype occurred many times. The chain links TRBV12-3 or TRBV12-4 to TRBJ2-7; D is undetermined. The CDR3 consists of 12 residues. With 3 bases removed from V and 2 bases from J, the gap between germline ends came to 5 bases. CDR3 in amino acids: CASSFSPYEQYF. As DNA, the CDR3 is TGTGCCAGCAGTTTCAGCCCCTACGAGCAGTACTTC.

This clonotype was detected ten times or more. The chain employs TRBV4-3 and TRBJ2-7, with D possibly being TRBD1 (5 bases). CDR3 length: 13 residues. Germline CDR1 reads LGHNA; CDR2 reads YSLEER. Deletions cut 4 bases from V and 3 bases from J, with 10 bases between. The CDR3 here is CASSLHRFYEQYF. CDR3 DNA sequence: TGCGCCAGCAGCCTCCACAGGTTCTACGAGCAGTACTTC.

This clonotype came up a few times. The chain is built from TRBV20-1 and TRBJ2-3; possible D gene TRBD1, 6 bases. The CDR3 is 15 amino acids. V shed 2 bases and J shed 2 bases, with 14 bases lying between them. The germline gives CDR1 DFQATT, CDR2 SNEGSKA (reference sequence). CDR3 in amino acids: CSARTGLAITDTQYF. The CDR3 DNA sequence: TGCAGTGCTAGAACAGGGCTAGCTATCACAGATACGCAGTATTTT.

This clonotype was counted a few times. The chain is built from TRBV27 and TRBJ2-3; TRBD1 agrees at 9 bases. The CDR3 is 16 amino acids. Germline lookup yields CDR1 MNHEY and CDR2 SMNVEV (reference sequence). Trimming took 2 bases from V and 4 from J; bases not matched to a gene: 7. CDR3 nucleotides: TGTGCCAGCAGTTTAGGGACAGGGAAAGAGGCAGATACGCAGTATTTT. Translated: CASSLGTGKEADTQYF.

This clonotype was found a few times. The gene calls are TRBV6-1 and TRBJ1-2; no clear D. Germline-derived CDR1 and CDR2 are MNHNS and SASEGT. The V end lost 5 bases, the J end lost 0 bases, and 10 bases lay between the germline ends. CDR3 length: 14 residues. CDR3 in DNA: TGTGCCAGCAGTCGATCGAGATCTAACTATGGCTACACCTTC. Residues: CASSRSRSNYGYTF.

This clonotype was found a few times. This may arise from a read error, as a much more abundant clone is one base away. The DNA of the CDR3 is TGTGCCAGCAGTGAACTAGCGGGAGACACAGATACGCTGTATTTT. This translates into CASSELAGDTDTLYF. The chain uses TRBV6-1 and TRBJ2-3; 10 bases line up with TRBD2. The CDR3 has 15 amino acids. Germline V gene sequence: CDR1 MNHNS, CDR2 SASEGT.

Only one count was recorded for this clonotype. V is TRBV10-3 and J is TRBJ2-7; maybe TRBD2 (6 bases). Germline V lookup: CDR1 ENHRY, CDR2 SYGVKD. The CDR3 loop spans 15 amino acids. With 6 bases removed from V and 7 bases from J, the gap between germline ends came to 22 bases. The CDR3 DNA sequence: TGTGCCATCAGGGTCCCCCGGGGACTGTTAGCGGAGCAGTACTTC. Encoded protein: CAIRVPRGLLAEQYF.

This clonotype was recorded at least ten times. At one boundary the junction diverges from the germline segment, which might be a read error. In DNA, the CDR3 is TGTGCCAGCAGGTTGGGACTCACAAACACCGGGGAGCTGTTTTTT. It translates to CASRLGLTNTGELFF. The V gene is TRBV5-6, the J gene TRBJ2-2; D perhaps matches TRBD2 (6 bases). Germline values: CDR1 SGHDT, CDR2 YYEEEE. The CDR3 totals 15 residues. Full variable domain (missing parts from reference TRBV5-6 and TRBJ2-2): DAGVTQSPTHLIKTRGQQVTLRCSPKSGHDTVSWYQQALGQGPQFIFQYYEEEERQRGNFPDRFSGHQFPNYSSELNVNALLLGDSALYLCASRLGLTNTGELFFGEGSRLTVL.

This clonotype was observed many times. V is TRBV12-3 or TRBV12-4 and J is TRBJ2-3; D ambiguous. V was clipped by 2 bases and J by 1 base, with 10 bases between them. The CDR3 has 15 amino acids. The CDR3 sequence: CASSLRPGGTDTQYF. CDR3 nucleotides: TGTGCCAGCAGTTTAAGGCCAGGCGGCACAGATACGCAGTATTTT.

The V gene is TRBV2, the J gene TRBJ2-7; 8 bases are shared with TRBD2. Per germline, CDR1 SNHLY and CDR2 FYNNEI. This CDR3 region has 15 residues. V lost 2 bases and J lost 2; bases outside the gene matches: 5. For the CDR3, the DNA is TGTGCCAGCAGTGAAATCGCTAGCGGGCCCTACGAGCAGTACTTC. Amino acid sequence: CASSEIASGPYEQYF.

The chain uses TRBV7-9 and TRBJ1-2, with 8 bases identical to TRBD1. Germline CDR1 is SEHNR and CDR2 is FQNEAQ (reference sequence). The CDR3 length is 13 residues. Trimming took 6 bases from V and 3 from J; bases not matched to a gene: 3. CDR3 in DNA: TGTGCCAGCAGTCAACAGGGGGACTATGGCTACACCTTC. This codes for CASSQQGDYGYTF.

This clonotype was detected only a few times. The chain has TRBV27 and TRBJ2-7; the match to TRBD1 covers 7 bases. The germline gives CDR1 MNHEY, CDR2 SMNVEV (reference sequence). This CDR3 is built from 13 residues. J gave up 9 bases and V 4 bases, and 9 bases lay outside the gene matches. DNA of the CDR3: TGTGCCAGCAGTTCCGGGACAGCCTTCCCGCAGTACTTC. Translating gives CASSSGTAFPQYF.

This clonotype has more than one count but fewer than ten. The rearrangement links TRBV5-6 to TRBJ1-5, with TRBD1 identical over 7 bases. Germline loops: CDR1 SGHDT, CDR2 YYEEEE. J was trimmed by 6 bases and V by 0 bases; bases with no gene match: 3. This CDR3 comprises 14 residues. This CDR3 is CASSLVAGGQPQHF. The CDR3 region has the DNA TGTGCCAGCAGCTTGGTGGCAGGGGGTCAGCCCCAGCATTTT.

This clonotype was counted a few times. V is TRBV29-1 and J is TRBJ1-2, with no clear D. From germline, CDR1 is SQVTM and CDR2 ANQGSEA. The CDR3 length is 12 residues. CDR3 sequence reads: CSHPLGGGGYTF. For the CDR3, the DNA is TGCAGTCACCCTCTAGGAGGAGGTGGCTACACCTTC. Filled out from reference TRBV29-1 and TRBJ1-2, the complete variable domain reads SAVISQKPSRDICQRGTSLTIQCQVDSQVTMMFWYRQQPGQSLTLIATANQGSEATYESGFVIDKFPISRPNLTFSTLTVSNMSPEDSSIYLCSHPLGGGGYTFGSGTRLTVV.

This clonotype has ten or more counts. The chain combines TRBV5-4 with TRBJ2-2; D is uncertain. Germline V gene data show CDR1 as SGHNT and CDR2 as YYREEE (reference sequence). The CDR3 extends over 12 amino acids. V dropped 5 bases and J dropped 6 bases, with 8 bases sitting between them. The CDR3 region is CASSSPPGELFF. The CDR3 DNA reads as TGTGCCAGCAGTTCGCCTCCCGGGGAGCTGTTTTTT.

V usage is TRBV7-2 and J usage is TRBJ2-7; D possibly corresponds to TRBD1 (5 bases). V shed 0 bases and J shed 5 bases, with 14 bases lying between them. The CDR3 spans 15 residues. The germline V gene has CDR1 SGHTA and CDR2 FQGNSA. The CDR3 bases are TGTGCCAGCAGCTTAGCACAAGGGGTTACCCACGAGCAGTACTTC. Amino acid sequence: CASSLAQGVTHEQYF.

This clonotype was observed a few times. The V and J genes are TRBV6-1 and TRBJ1-1, with 8 bases matching TRBD1. V lost 7 bases, J lost 5 bases, and 6 bases stayed unmatched. CDR3 length: 13 amino acids. Germline CDR1 MNHNS, CDR2 SASEGT. For the CDR3, the DNA is TGTGCCAGCACCATCGACAGGGGAACTGAAGCTTTCTTT. It specifies CASTIDRGTEAFF.

This clonotype has more than one count but fewer than ten. The rearrangement links TRBV11-2 to TRBJ1-1; tentatively, D is TRBD1 (5 bases). V lost 1 base and J 1 base, leaving 7 bases between the germline ends. The CDR3 sequence is 14 residues long. Looked up from germline, CDR1 is SGHAT and CDR2 is FQNNGV. The CDR3 DNA reads TGTGCCAGCAGCTTAGCAGGGCCGAACACTGAAGCTTTCTTT. The encoded protein is CASSLAGPNTEAFF.

This clonotype was seen many times. V is TRBV29-1 and J is TRBJ2-1, with D possibly being TRBD1 (5 bases). Between the trimmed V and J ends, which lost 6 bases and 2 bases, there was a span of 11 bases. The CDR3 totals 13 residues. Per germline, CDR1 SQVTM and CDR2 ANQGSEA. CDR3: CSVRPTAYNEQFF. CDR3 in DNA: TGCAGCGTCCGGCCGACAGCCTACAATGAGCAGTTCTTC.

The chain combines TRBV13 with TRBJ1-1; tentatively, D is TRBD1 (6 bases). Germline CDR1 is PRHDT and CDR2 is FYEKMQ (reference sequence). CDR3 length equals 13 residues. Trimming shortened V by 7 bases and J by 0 bases, and 9 bases separated the two germline ends. CDR3 sequence reads: CASNGQMNTEAFF. The CDR3 nucleotides read TGTGCCAGCAACGGACAGATGAACACTGAAGCTTTCTTT.

This clonotype was recorded a few times. The chain recombines TRBV7-9 with TRBJ2-7; D is possibly TRBD2 (6 bases). V lost 3 bases, J lost 0 bases, and 12 bases lay in between. CDR1 and CDR2 (germline): SEHNR, FQNEAQ (reference sequence). The CDR3 spans 15 residues. This CDR3 reads CASSLSSGFSYEQYF. CDR3 DNA: TGTGCCAGCAGCTTGAGTAGCGGATTCTCCTACGAGCAGTACTTC.

There are many counts of this clonotype. CDR3 DNA sequence: TGTGCCTGGAGTGGGTCCAGTGAGCAGTTCTTC. This gives the protein CAWSGSSEQFF. The J gene is TRBJ2-1, the V gene TRBV30; D not resolved. Trimming took off 1 base at V and 9 bases at J, with 7 bases between the two ends. The CDR3 length is 11 residues. Germline V gene sequence: CDR1 GTSNPN, CDR2 SVGIG (reference sequence).

This clonotype was detected ten times or more. This sequence joins TRBV4-3 and TRBJ2-7; 10 nucleotides match TRBD2. J lost 3 bases, V lost 5 bases, and 10 bases had no gene match. Germline CDR1 reads LGHNA; CDR2 reads YSLEER. The CDR3 is made up of 16 amino acids. CDR3 DNA sequence: TGCGCCAGCAGCGAAAGTCCCCTAGCGGGAGTCTACGAGCAGTACTTC. Translation: CASSESPLAGVYEQYF.

In this sample, this clonotype turned up many times. The chain uses TRBV14 and TRBJ2-7; weak D call: TRBD2 (6 bases). Trimming stripped 0 bases from V and 4 bases from J, with 13 bases between. There are 15 residues in the CDR3. The V gene's germline CDR1 is SGHDN and CDR2 FVKESK. The CDR3 region is CASSQEEGLGYEQYF. Here the CDR3 DNA reads TGTGCCAGCAGCCAAGAGGAGGGTTTGGGGTACGAGCAGTACTTC.

This clonotype occurred many times. The chain recombines TRBV7-9 with TRBJ2-1, with TRBD2 identical over 10 bases. V lost 6 bases and J lost 2; bases outside the gene matches: 7. Germline CDR1 reads SEHNR; CDR2 reads FQNEAQ (reference sequence). CDR3 size: 16 residues. The CDR3 reads CASRPGLAEAYNEQFF. In DNA form, the CDR3 reads TGTGCCAGCAGACCCGGACTAGCGGAAGCCTACAATGAGCAGTTCTTC. Looking up the rest from reference TRBV7-9 and TRBJ2-1 gives the full variable domain: DTGVSQNPRHKITKRGQNVTFRCDPISEHNRLYWYRQTLGQGPEFLTYFQNEAQLEKSRLLSDRFSAERPKGSFSTLEIQRTEQGDSAMYLCASRPGLAEAYNEQFFGPGTRLTVL.

In this sample, this clonotype turned up a few times. This chain connects TRBV7-9 to TRBJ2-1; D is ambiguous. This CDR3 is built from 12 residues. V was shortened by 1 base and J by 10 bases, with 8 bases between the two germline ends. Per the germline V gene, CDR1 is SEHNR and CDR2 is FQNEAQ (reference sequence). Here the CDR3 reads CASSLGDFEQFF. The DNA of the CDR3 is TGTGCCAGCAGCTTAGGGGATTTCGAGCAGTTCTTC.

The chain carries TRBV5-6 and TRBJ2-5; no reliable D call. This CDR3 contains 14 residues. Looked up from germline, CDR1 is SGHDT and CDR2 is YYEEEE. V was pared by 0 bases and J by 5 bases, with 11 bases between. CDR3 coding DNA: TGTGCCAGCAGCTTGGGTGGAACCCGGGAGACCCAGTACTTC. Protein: CASSLGGTRETQYF.

This clonotype has ten or more counts. CDR3 nucleotide sequence: TGTGCCAGCAGCCACTCGTTTCGCATAGGAGGCCACAATGAGCAGTTCTTC. This gives the protein CASSHSFRIGGHNEQFF. The chain links TRBV3-1 to TRBJ2-1; D may be TRBD2 (5 bases). The CDR3 length is 17 residues. From germline, CDR1 is LGHDT and CDR2 YNNKEL (reference sequence). V was cut by 3 bases and J by 5 bases, with 20 bases left in between.

The table lists this clonotype with many counts. In DNA form, the CDR3 reads TGTGCCAGCAGCGGGGCGAGCTCTGGGGCCAACGTCCTGACTTTC. Amino acids: CASSGASSGANVLTF. The rearrangement joins TRBV9 to TRBJ2-6, with D unclear. Trimming cost V 3 bases and J 0 bases, with 7 bases left between them. Germline CDR1 SGDLS, CDR2 YYNGEE. The CDR3 covers 15 residues. Full variable domain (rest looked up from reference TRBV9 and TRBJ2-6): DSGVTQTPKHLITATGQRVTLRCSPRSGDLSVYWYQQSLDQGLQFLIQYYNGEERAKGNILERFSAQQFPDLHSELNLSSLELGDSALYFCASSGASSGANVLTFGAGSRLTVL.

The V call is TRBV6-5, the J call TRBJ2-2, with 10 bases that match TRBD2. V dropped 4 bases and J dropped 4; count of bases not matched to a gene: 12. This CDR3 contains 18 residues. Per germline, CDR1 MNHEY and CDR2 SVGAGI. The CDR3 sequence is CASSWVTIAGGITGELFF. In DNA, the CDR3 is TGTGCCAGCAGTTGGGTCACTATAGCGGGAGGAATCACCGGGGAGCTGTTTTTT.